This entry describes one TCR beta chain. This clone was seen a handful of times. What antigen it recognizes has not been identified. The sample holds no much larger clone one base away, and base qualities are not on file. Library preparation used the immunoSEQ multiplex PCR assay. RNA was extracted from all samples and reverse transcribed into cDNA, which served as template for TCR sequencing. SuperScript III was used to make first-strand cDNA, primed with a 2:1 mix of oligo-dT and random hexamers. A synthetic immune receptor repertoire was used to assess amplification bias, and residual bias was removed computationally. From the authors' description of their analysis: Raw reads were preprocessed for error removal, and CDR3 was defined according to IMGT conventions as running from the conserved cysteine to phenylalanine. Clonality was calculated as 1 minus Shannon entropy normalized by log2 of the number of productive unique TCRs. Whether each scalp clone was CD4 or CD8 was inferred by checking scalp TCRbeta sequences against the CD4 and CD8 repertoires from sorted blood. TCRdb stores this immuneACCESS table with in-frame sequences only. Part of the clones is absent; in the studies checked, under half of the shortfall reflects unresolved V genes, and no reason is known for the rest. That table is the source of V, J and clone size, and D and trimming were worked out from the DNA. This sample gives more than 100,000 clones in total; 58% of them show up just once. Under 5% of the sample lies in the top ten.

According to the study, the label for this sample's time point signals: baseline before oral tofacitinib. Peripheral blood and lesional scalp punch biopsies were obtained from patients with alopecia areata. After PBMCs were isolated by density centrifugation and stained for CD3, CD4 and CD8, a FACSAria was used to sort CD4+ and CD8+ T cells. This specimen comes from a study of CD8+ T cells in alopecia areata (dated by TCRdb to 2016 to 2019). Study-wide context: The treated patients took part in an open-label pilot trial in which moderate-to-severe alopecia areata was treated with oral tofacitinib at 5 to 10 mg twice daily. immunoSEQ multiplex PCR using 35 Vbeta forward primers and 13 Jbeta reverse primers was used to amplify TCRbeta CDR3 regions. Patients stayed on tofacitinib for 6 to 18 months and then had 6 months of follow-up off drug so that delayed response and recurrence could be assessed. High-throughput TCRbeta sequencing was used to examine T cell clonal expansion in alopecia areata in both the C3H/HeJ mouse model and human patients. Patients on tofacitinib were biopsied at baseline and after 4 and 24 weeks of treatment, and several of the patients also had a later scalp biopsy. RNA was extracted with the PAXgene miRNA kit for fixed scalp, the miRNeasy kit for PBMCs, and the RNeasy kit for mouse skin. On the human side, TCRbeta sequencing was run on scalp tissue and on sorted CD4+ and CD8+ peripheral blood T cells from healthy controls and from alopecia areata patients with either patchy or totalis/universalis disease. Scalp clonality was compared across normal scalp (n=4), patchy alopecia areata scalp (n=8), and alopecia totalis/universalis scalp (n=8).

The CDR1 and CDR2 encoded by the germline V gene are SNHLY and FYNNEI. V loses 6 bases, J loses 2 bases, and the germline ends lie 4 bases apart. Taken from cysteine to phenylalanine, the CDR3 has 11 residues. Just CDR3 DNA is preserved here, 33 bases in frame from base 1. Findings and caveats that apply to the study as a whole: TCR sequences shared between patients were less clear than in mice, possibly partly because of HLA diversity in the patient population. Compared with normal scalp, lesional scalp had higher clonality and more expanded CD8+ clones, particularly in alopecia totalis/universalis, a pattern that suggests antigenic drive. Scalp TCR repertoire analysis is complicated because resident alphabeta T cells in normal human skin are also sequenced, whereas mouse skin is dominated by gammadelta T cells.

Recombination linked TRBV2 to TRBJ2-5; the D gene lacks a confident call. This clonotype was obtained from a human donor with alopecia areata. The sequences come from CD4+ T cells sorted from blood, collected at week 0. The sequenced DNA is TGTGCCAGCAGCGAACAAGAGACCCAGTACTTC. This codes for CASSEQETQYF.